This T cell receptor beta chain was captured in a study of Ad26.COV2.S vaccination and SARS-CoV-2 variants. Study summary: Once or twice, 56 days apart, Ad26.COV2.S was delivered intramuscularly. Study-wide results and limits: With respect to non-spike TCR breadth, vaccine and placebo recipients were similar. Considerable breadth of spike-specific CD8+ and CD4+ T cell responses has reportedly been documented following vaccination.

The protocol was immunoSEQ multiplex PCR, while the TCRdb copy is restricted to in-frame clones and leaves out a portion. The sample carries roughly 350,000 clones, around 89% recorded once. Treatment meaning: 15 to 20 received Ad26.COV2.S at low or high dose, single or two shots; about 5 received placebo; per-sample allocation not given. Specimen acquisition occurred on day 63 following the initial vaccine or placebo injection. Ad26.COV2.S expressed prefusion-stabilized spike from the original Wuhan strain. With regard to this clone: Its matching antigen is unknown.

CDR3 length: 11 amino acids. Germline V gene sequence: CDR1 SGHTA, CDR2 FQGTGA. Trimming stripped 2 bases from V and 8 bases from J, with 4 bases between. The sample consisted of peripheral blood, taken in a trial of Ad26.COV2.S vaccine versus placebo. The receptor comes from a person between 18 and 65 years old who received the Ad26.COV2.S COVID-19 vaccine or a placebo. The chain joins TRBV7-3 to TRBJ2-1; D uncertain. DNA of the CDR3: TGTGCCAGCAGCTTACAACATGAGCAGTTCTTC. This sequence encodes CASSLQHEQFF. Combining the CDR3 with reference TRBV7-3 and TRBJ2-1 gives the whole variable domain GAGVSQTPSNKVTEKGKYVELRCDPISGHTALYWYRQSLGQGPEFLIYFQGTGAADDSGLPNDRFFAVRPEGSVSTLKIQRTERGDSAVYLCASSLQHEQFFGPGTRLTVL.